The 14 T cell receptor beta chains presented below share a single source sample, sequenced in a study of early T cells in non-severe SARS-CoV-2 infection. Each CDR3 protein is one row after TCRdb ran MiXCR on the 5' RACE reads. The sample holds about 40,000 distinct CDR3 sequences, roughly 8% seen once. The sequenced sample was whole blood, obtained at baseline. The receptor set was obtained from an adult who was a healthcare worker with PCR-confirmed SARS-CoV-2 infection or an uninfected control (not recorded which).

By share, this clonotype ranks as medium-sized. V gene TRBV28 combines with J gene TRBJ2-7; TRBD1 is a possible D gene (5 bases). CDR3 size: 16 residues. The germline gives CDR1 MDHEN, CDR2 SYDVKM. The V gene lost 5 bases and the J gene lost 3 bases, with 20 bases spanning the gap. The DNA for the CDR3 is TGTGCCAGCAGTCCTACAGGACCGGCTCCCGACTACGAGCAGTACTTC. Its protein is CASSPTGPAPDYEQYF.

Only a few counts were recorded for this clonotype. V gene TRBV7-2 combines with J gene TRBJ1-2, with D tentatively TRBD1 (5 bases). V gave up 0 bases and J gave up 7 bases, with 15 bases separating them. CDR3 length equals 15 residues. CDR1 is SGHTA and CDR2 is FQGNSA in the germline V gene. The CDR3 reads CASSLALQGAGGYTF. The CDR3 DNA reads as TGTGCCAGCAGCTTAGCCCTGCAGGGCGCTGGTGGCTACACCTTC.

Concerning this clonotype itself: A read error may be the cause here, since a much bigger clone is one base away. The chain joins TRBV24-1 to TRBJ2-1; TRBD1 agrees at 8 bases. The CDR3 spans 16 residues. The germline gives CDR1 KGHDR, CDR2 SFDVKD. The CDR3: CAISDSRTGLTNEQFF. CDR3 DNA sequence: TGTGCCATCAGTGATTCGAGGACAGGGTTAACCAATGAGCAGTTCTTC.

The rearrangement joins TRBV6-1 to TRBJ2-2; 7 bases are a match to TRBD1. Trimming took 7 bases from V and 2 from J; bases not matched to a gene: 4. CDR3 length equals 14 residues. Germline-derived CDR1 and CDR2 are MNHNS and SASEGT. CDR3 sequence (DNA): TGTGCCAGCATCGGACAGGCAAACACCGGGGAGCTGTTTTTT. Translated, it gives CASIGQANTGELFF.

The gene calls are TRBV19 and TRBJ2-5; tentatively, D is TRBD1 (5 bases). Trimming left V 10 bases short and J 0 bases short, with 15 bases between. From germline, CDR1 is LNHDA and CDR2 SQIVND (reference sequence). This CDR3 region has 14 residues. The CDR3 protein is CATTPGQHQETQYF. DNA of the CDR3: TGTGCCACCACGCCAGGGCAACACCAAGAGACCCAGTACTTC.

This clonotype was detected a few times. The J gene is TRBJ2-5, the V gene TRBV12-3 or TRBV12-4, with a possible D match to TRBD2 (6 bases). CDR3 length equals 13 residues. V gave up 6 bases and J gave up 5 bases, with 13 bases separating them. The DNA of the CDR3 is TGTGCCAGCAGACCGACGGGGGTCGAGACCCAGTACTTC. It specifies CASRPTGVETQYF.

This clonotype turned up a few times. V is TRBV9 and J is TRBJ1-1; 7 bases agree with TRBD1. The germline V gene has CDR1 SGDLS and CDR2 YYNGEE. V lost 4 bases, J lost 4 bases, and 4 bases stayed unmatched. The CDR3 is 13 residues long. The CDR3 DNA is TGTGCCAGCAGCCTCACAGGGGCCACTGAAGCTTTCTTT. It translates to CASSLTGATEAFF. The full variable domain, its missing parts supplied by reference TRBV9 and TRBJ1-1, is DSGVTQTPKHLITATGQRVTLRCSPRSGDLSVYWYQQSLDQGLQFLIQYYNGEERAKGNILERFSAQQFPDLHSELNLSSLELGDSALYFCASSLTGATEAFFGQGTRLTVV.

The chain recombines TRBV28 with TRBJ2-2, with TRBD1 as a possible D gene (6 bases). The CDR3 is made up of 14 amino acids. CDR1 is MDHEN, CDR2 SYDVKM, per germline. V dropped 4 bases and J dropped 3 bases, with 9 bases sitting between them. Here the CDR3 DNA reads TGTGCCAGCAGTTCCCCAGGGGACACCGGGGAGCTGTTTTTT. Its translation is CASSSPGDTGELFF.

This clonotype was observed at least ten times. V usage is TRBV2 and J usage is TRBJ2-3, with no clear D. From germline, CDR1 is SNHLY and CDR2 FYNNEI. Trimming left V 5 bases short and J 0 bases short, with 9 bases between. This CDR3 has 14 amino acids. CDR3 nucleotides: TGTGCCAGCAGTCGCGAGGTTAGCACAGATACGCAGTATTTT. This translates into CASSREVSTDTQYF.

This clonotype was counted many times. This chain connects TRBV5-1 to TRBJ2-7, with a possible D match to TRBD2 (5 bases). V dropped 0 bases and J dropped 6 bases, with 19 bases sitting between them. CDR3 size: 16 residues. Germline V gene lookup returns CDR1 SGHRS and CDR2 YFSETQ. The CDR3 region has the DNA TGCGCCAGCAGCTTGGGTGGACTCCATCTGACGGCCGAGCAGTACTTC. Protein: CASSLGGLHLTAEQYF. Based on the CDR3 plus reference TRBV5-1 and TRBJ2-7, the full variable domain is KAGVTQTPRYLIKTRGQQVTLSCSPISGHRSVSWYQQTPGQGLQFLFEYFSETQRNKGNFPGRFSGRQFSNSRSEMNVSTLELGDSALYLCASSLGGLHLTAEQYFGPGTRLTVT.

The chain carries TRBV12-3 or TRBV12-4 and TRBJ2-7; D call uncertain. The ends were cut back, 6 bases at V and 3 bases at J, with 6 bases in the middle. The CDR3 extends over 11 amino acids. CDR3 DNA sequence: TGTGCCAGCAGCCAGGACTACGAGCAGTACTTC. Translating gives CASSQDYEQYF.

This clonotype was counted between two and nine times. The V call is TRBV4-3, the J call TRBJ2-2; no reliable D call. Germline CDR1 LGHNA, CDR2 YSLEER. The CDR3 has 14 residues. Trimming stripped 5 bases from V and 0 bases from J, with 7 bases between. CDR3: CASSFQSNTGELFF. The CDR3 DNA follows: TGCGCCAGCAGCTTTCAGTCGAACACCGGGGAGCTGTTTTTT.

This clonotype was seen many times. The chain employs TRBV30 and TRBJ2-5; D remains ambiguous. The germline V gene encodes CDR1 GTSNPN and CDR2 SVGIG (reference sequence). Trimming left V 0 bases short and J 4 bases short, with 6 bases between. CDR3 length: 12 residues. The CDR3 spells CAWSVKGETQYF. DNA of the CDR3: TGTGCCTGGAGTGTAAAGGGAGAGACCCAGTACTTC.

This clonotype was seen only a few times. This chain joins TRBV13 and TRBJ2-7, with 9 bases matching TRBD1. Trimming cost V 1 base and J 1 base; bases outside gene matches: 2. CDR3 length equals 15 residues. In germline, CDR1 is PRHDT, CDR2 FYEKMQ (reference sequence). CDR3 sequence reads: CASSLVGQGSYEQYF. The CDR3 region has the DNA TGTGCCAGCAGCTTAGTGGGACAGGGATCCTACGAGCAGTACTTC.